This paragraph reports one TCR beta chain. The sample is drawn from a study of T cell changes during pregnancy in multiple sclerosis. The germline V gene encodes CDR1 KGHSH and CDR2 LQKENI. This CDR3 has 12 amino acids. V dropped 6 bases and J dropped 7; count of bases not matched to a gene: 5. This table comes from immunoSEQ multiplex PCR, and its TCRdb copy is limited to in-frame clones, with some not included. Among 68,000 or so clones listed, about 91% were seen once. The V and J genes are TRBV18 and TRBJ1-1, with TRBD1 identical over 7 bases. The sample here was peripheral blood, taken in the second trimester of pregnancy. The origin of this receptor is a female donor in good health, enrolled as a control in a pregnancy study. The CDR3 loop is CASSQDRVEAFF. The CDR3 region has the DNA TGTGCCAGCTCCCAAGACAGGGTTGAAGCTTTCTTT.